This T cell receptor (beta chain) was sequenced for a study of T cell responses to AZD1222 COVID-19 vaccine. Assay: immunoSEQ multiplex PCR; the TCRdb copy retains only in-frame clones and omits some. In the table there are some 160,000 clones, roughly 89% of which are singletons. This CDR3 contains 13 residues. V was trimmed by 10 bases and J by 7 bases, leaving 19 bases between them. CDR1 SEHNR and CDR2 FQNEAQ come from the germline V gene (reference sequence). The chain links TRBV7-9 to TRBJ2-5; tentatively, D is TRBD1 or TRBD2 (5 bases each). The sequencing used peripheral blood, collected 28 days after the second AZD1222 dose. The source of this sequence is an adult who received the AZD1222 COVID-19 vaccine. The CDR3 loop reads CATSGPPRVTQYF. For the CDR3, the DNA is TGTGCCACCTCGGGGCCCCCAAGAGTGACCCAGTACTTC.